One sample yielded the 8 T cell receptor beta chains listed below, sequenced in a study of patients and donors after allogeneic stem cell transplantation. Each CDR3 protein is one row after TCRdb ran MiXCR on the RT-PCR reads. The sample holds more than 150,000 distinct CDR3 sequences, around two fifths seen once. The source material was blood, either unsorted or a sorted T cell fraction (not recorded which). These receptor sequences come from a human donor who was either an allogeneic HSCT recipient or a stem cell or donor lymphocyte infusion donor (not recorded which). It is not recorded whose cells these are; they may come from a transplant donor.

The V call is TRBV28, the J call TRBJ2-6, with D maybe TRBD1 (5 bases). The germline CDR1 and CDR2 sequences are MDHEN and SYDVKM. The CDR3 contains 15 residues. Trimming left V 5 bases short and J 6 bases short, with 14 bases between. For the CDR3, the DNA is TGTGCCAGCAGTGGCGACAGTCTAATGGCCAACGTCCTGACTTTC. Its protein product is CASSGDSLMANVLTF.

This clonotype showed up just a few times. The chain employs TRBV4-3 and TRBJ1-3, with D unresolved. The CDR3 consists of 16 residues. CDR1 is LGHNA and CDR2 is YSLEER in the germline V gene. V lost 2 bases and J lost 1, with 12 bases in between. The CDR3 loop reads CASSQFVRQSGNTIYF. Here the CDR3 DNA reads TGCGCCAGCAGCCAATTTGTCAGGCAGTCTGGAAACACCATATATTTT.

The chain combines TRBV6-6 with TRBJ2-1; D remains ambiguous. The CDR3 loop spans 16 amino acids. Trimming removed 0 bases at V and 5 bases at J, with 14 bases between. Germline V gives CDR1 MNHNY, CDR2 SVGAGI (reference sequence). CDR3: CASSYSPRRANNEQFF. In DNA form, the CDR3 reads TGTGCCAGCAGTTACTCCCCCCGTCGGGCAAACAATGAGCAGTTCTTC.

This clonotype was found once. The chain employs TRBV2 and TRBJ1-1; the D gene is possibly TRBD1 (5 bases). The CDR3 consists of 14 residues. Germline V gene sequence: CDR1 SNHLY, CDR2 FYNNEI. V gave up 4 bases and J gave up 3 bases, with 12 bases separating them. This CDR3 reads CASSGSRVDTEAFF. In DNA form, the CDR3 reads TGTGCCAGCAGTGGCAGCAGGGTTGACACTGAAGCTTTCTTT.

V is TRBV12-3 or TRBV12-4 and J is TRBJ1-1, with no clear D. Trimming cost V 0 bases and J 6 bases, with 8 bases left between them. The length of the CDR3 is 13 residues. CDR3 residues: CASSLAPRAEAFF. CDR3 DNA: TGTGCCAGCAGTTTAGCTCCGAGGGCTGAAGCTTTCTTT.

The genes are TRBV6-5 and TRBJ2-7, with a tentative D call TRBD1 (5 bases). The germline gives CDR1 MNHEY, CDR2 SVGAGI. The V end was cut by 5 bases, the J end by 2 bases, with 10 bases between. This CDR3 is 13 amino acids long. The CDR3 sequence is CASSRDSTYEQYF. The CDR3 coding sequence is TGTGCCAGCAGTCGAGACAGTACCTACGAGCAGTACTTC.

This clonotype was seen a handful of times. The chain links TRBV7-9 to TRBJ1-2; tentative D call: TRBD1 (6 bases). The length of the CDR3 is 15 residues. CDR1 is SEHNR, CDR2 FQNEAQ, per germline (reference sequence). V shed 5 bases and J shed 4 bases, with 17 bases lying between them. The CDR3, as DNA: TGTGCCAGCAGCGTAAGCACAGGGCAGAGCTATGGCTACACCTTC. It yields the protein CASSVSTGQSYGYTF.

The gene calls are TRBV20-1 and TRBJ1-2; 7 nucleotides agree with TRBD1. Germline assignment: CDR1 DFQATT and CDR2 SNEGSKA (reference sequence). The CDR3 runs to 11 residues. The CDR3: CRTLTGEGYTF. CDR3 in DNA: TGCAGGACTCTAACAGGGGAAGGCTACACCTTC.